The present T cell receptor beta chain was sequenced within a study of cytomegalovirus exposure and HLA in healthy donors. Study overall: Prior work identified some 120 million unique TCR beta sequences in approximately 180 million T cells.

It was with 60 Vbeta and 13 Jbeta primers that the PCR ran. Produced via immunoSEQ multiplex PCR; TCRdb's table is partial and in-frame only. The sample yields roughly 170,000 clones, approximately 84% seen once. The CDR3 runs to 13 residues. Germline V CDR1 and CDR2: SQVTM, ANQGSEA. The junction had 3 bases not matched to a gene; V was cut back by 3 bases and J by 4 bases. Broader study findings: In a later analysis, a missense DCLRE1C variant was linked to TCR beta V- and J-gene trimming.

It was healthy bone marrow donors who served as donors. The sample holds a few counts of this clone. Its antigen is currently unknown. The sequence was collected from a girl between 10 and 17 years old in good health and CMV-seropositive. The sample comprised PBMCs. The genes are TRBV29-1 and TRBJ1-1; 9 bases are a match to TRBD1. The CDR3 is CSVDGTGLTEAFF. In DNA, the CDR3 is TGCAGCGTTGATGGGACAGGGCTCACTGAAGCTTTCTTT.